The T cell receptor beta chain under discussion was sequenced for a study of T cell changes during pregnancy in multiple sclerosis. This table comes from immunoSEQ multiplex PCR, and its TCRdb copy is limited to in-frame clones, with some not included. The repertoire holds 84,000 or so clones, with approximately 94% as singletons. Germline CDR1 GTSNPN, CDR2 SVGIG (reference sequence). The CDR3 runs 16 residues. V was pared by 8 bases and J by 6 bases, with 18 bases of the junction left unmatched. This chain joins TRBV30 and TRBJ2-1; 8 bases map to TRBD2. This clonotype was obtained from a female donor with multiple sclerosis, enrolled in a pregnancy study. Sequences were derived from peripheral blood, sampled in the third trimester of pregnancy. In DNA form, the CDR3 reads TGTGCCCGCCAGAGAAAGACTAGCGAGAGTAGCAATGAGCAGTTCTTC. As protein: CARQRKTSESSNEQFF.